This entry lists 17 T cell receptor beta chains sequenced from one sample in a study of blood T cell repertoires in COVID-19. Profiling relied on immunoSEQ multiplex PCR, and the TCRdb table lists in-frame clones only, not all of them. Among 85,000 to 100,000 clones listed, roughly 89% were seen once. Sequencing was carried out using peripheral blood. The receptor set was obtained from a man in his fifties or sixties with active or convalescent COVID-19.

This clone was picked up a small number of times. The genes are TRBV5-1 and TRBJ2-7; 9 nucleotides match TRBD2. From germline, CDR1 is SGHRS and CDR2 YFSETQ. V was clipped by 0 bases and J by 9 bases; unmatched bases: 7. CDR3 size: 14 residues. DNA for the CDR3: TGCGCCAGCAGCTTGGAAGGGACTAGCCGGGGGCAGTACTTC. It is translated as CASSLEGTSRGQYF.

This sequence joins TRBV4-1 and TRBJ2-3, with TRBD1 identical over 8 bases. This CDR3 has 16 amino acids. Trimming removed 0 bases from V and 6 bases from J; junction bases left unmatched: 8. The V gene's germline CDR1 is MGHRA and CDR2 YSYEKL. CDR3: CASSQDSQGAWDTQYF. The DNA for the CDR3 is TGCGCCAGCAGCCAAGATAGCCAGGGGGCATGGGATACGCAGTATTTT.

J is TRBJ2-4 and V is TRBV4-3; D is perhaps TRBD2 (6 bases). Germline V gives CDR1 LGHNA, CDR2 YSLEER. Trimming pared 0 bases from V and 6 bases from J, leaving 18 bases between. The CDR3 contains 17 residues. This CDR3 reads CASSQDSAAGRVNIQYF. For the CDR3, the DNA is TGCGCCAGCAGCCAAGATAGTGCAGCGGGTAGGGTAAACATTCAGTACTTC.

This chain connects TRBV5-4 to TRBJ2-5; 7 bases agree with TRBD2. J was trimmed by 4 bases and V by 4 bases; bases with no gene match: 7. The CDR3 has 14 residues. CDR1 and CDR2 (germline): SGHNT, YYREEE (reference sequence). CDR3 in amino acids: CASSGTTGTETQYF. The DNA for the CDR3 is TGTGCCAGCAGCGGGACTACGGGGACAGAGACCCAGTACTTC.

V usage is TRBV15 and J usage is TRBJ1-2, with unresolved D. CDR1 is LNHNV, CDR2 YYDKDF, per germline (reference sequence). Deletions cut 0 bases from V and 4 bases from J, with 9 bases between. The CDR3 runs to 14 residues. CDR3 amino acids: CATSRDEAIYGYTF. In nucleotides, the CDR3 is TGTGCCACCAGCAGAGATGAGGCTATCTATGGCTACACCTTC.

The gene calls are TRBV5-1 and TRBJ2-7; 13 bases agree with TRBD2. Germline lookup yields CDR1 SGHRS and CDR2 YFSETQ. This CDR3 is built from 15 residues. V gave up 0 bases and J gave up 4 bases; unmatched junction bases: 1. The CDR3 nucleotides read TGCGCCAGCAGCTTGGTACTAGCGGGAGGGTACGAGCAGTACTTC. Translation: CASSLVLAGGYEQYF.

The chain joins TRBV7-2 to TRBJ2-6; no clear D. CDR1 SGHTA and CDR2 FQGNSA come from the germline V gene. The CDR3 is 15 amino acids. V was cut by 4 bases and J by 3 bases, with 10 bases left in between. CDR3 DNA sequence: TGTGCCAGCAGCTCTTACGGAGTTGGGGCCAACGTCCTGACTTTC. Its translation: CASSSYGVGANVLTF. Variable domain in full (rest from reference TRBV7-2 and TRBJ2-6): GAGVSQSPSNKVTEKGKDVELRCDPISGHTALYWYRQSLGQGLEFLIYFQGNSAPDKSGLPSDRFSAERTGGSVSTLTIQRTQQEDSAVYLCASSSYGVGANVLTFGAGSRLTVL.

The chain carries TRBV11-3 and TRBJ2-1; a weak D match, TRBD2 (7 bases). With 5 bases removed from V and 9 bases from J, the gap between germline ends came to 17 bases. Germline V gives CDR1 SGHNT, CDR2 YENEEA. This CDR3 region has 14 residues. CDR3 residues: CASSPRGGKSEQFF. The DNA of the CDR3 is TGTGCCAGCAGCCCTAGGGGGGGGAAGAGTGAGCAGTTCTTC.

The genes are TRBV21-1 and TRBJ2-4; TRBD2 reflects the table's D call only, with no check against the DNA. TRBV21-1 is a documented pseudogene. The CDR3 totals 16 residues. CDR3 nucleotides: TGTGCCAGCAGTAGTACGGTAGCGGGGGAGAAAAACATTCAGTACTTC. The encoded protein is CASSSTVAGEKNIQYF.

V and J are TRBV27 and TRBJ2-2, with D maybe TRBD2 (6 bases). Germline CDR1 reads MNHEY; CDR2 reads SMNVEV (reference sequence). The CDR3 is 17 amino acids. V dropped 0 bases and J dropped 6 bases, with 17 bases sitting between them. The CDR3: CASSLSWARRAAGELFF. CDR3 DNA: TGTGCCAGCAGTTTATCCTGGGCTCGGAGGGCCGCCGGGGAGCTGTTTTTT.

V and J are TRBV28 and TRBJ1-1, with 7 bases aligning to TRBD1. In germline, CDR1 is MDHEN, CDR2 SYDVKM. V lost 7 bases to trimming and J lost 5 bases; unmatched junction nucleotides: 16. This CDR3 is 16 amino acids long. CDR3 bases: TGTGCCAGCAAATTAGCGGGGGGACAGCTACGAACTGAAGCTTTCTTT. Protein product: CASKLAGGQLRTEAFF.

The chain carries TRBV6-5 and TRBJ1-5; 8 bases line up with TRBD1. J gave up 6 bases and V 4 bases, and 8 bases lay outside the gene matches. CDR1 and CDR2 (germline): MNHEY, SVGAGI. The CDR3 is 15 amino acids. The CDR3 loop reads CASSSRGQGVQPQHF. CDR3 sequence (DNA): TGTGCCAGCAGTTCCCGAGGACAGGGTGTTCAGCCCCAGCATTTT.

The V gene is TRBV6-2 or TRBV6-3, the J gene TRBJ1-5; 9 bases fit TRBD1. With 5 bases clipped from V and 7 bases from J, the junction kept 9 bases outside the gene matches. The CDR3 sequence is 15 residues long. Germline CDR1 and CDR2: MNHEY and SVGEGT. The CDR3 region has the DNA TGTGCCAGCAGTAGCCGGGACAGGGTTCGGCAGCCCCAGCATTTT. Its protein is CASSSRDRVRQPQHF.

The V call is TRBV5-1, the J call TRBJ1-1; TRBD1 might be the D (5 bases). The CDR3 consists of 16 residues. The germline V gene encodes CDR1 SGHRS and CDR2 YFSETQ. The V and J ends lost 4 bases and 6 bases respectively, with 22 bases between them. The CDR3 region has the DNA TGCGCCAGCAGCCATTATTTAGACGGGGGGATAGCTGAAGCTTTCTTT. Protein sequence: CASSHYLDGGIAEAFF. Based on the CDR3 plus reference TRBV5-1 and TRBJ1-1, the full variable domain is KAGVTQTPRYLIKTRGQQVTLSCSPISGHRSVSWYQQTPGQGLQFLFEYFSETQRNKGNFPGRFSGRQFSNSRSEMNVSTLELGDSALYLCASSHYLDGGIAEAFFGQGTRLTVV.

This chain connects TRBV28 to TRBJ2-7; D remains ambiguous. The CDR3 has 12 residues. Trimming took 4 bases from V and 6 from J, leaving 10 bases between them. The germline V gene has CDR1 MDHEN and CDR2 SYDVKM. The CDR3 is CASSSGIGEQYF. CDR3 in DNA: TGTGCCAGCAGTTCGGGTATAGGCGAGCAGTACTTC. Drawing the rest from reference TRBV28 and TRBJ2-7, the complete variable domain is DVKVTQSSRYLVKRTGEKVFLECVQDMDHENMFWYRQDPGLGLRLIYFSYDVKMKEKGDIPEGYSVSREKKERFSLILESASTNQTSMYLCASSSGIGEQYFGPGTRLTVT.

The chain recombines TRBV7-2 with TRBJ1-2; possible D gene TRBD1, 6 bases. V gave up 6 bases and J gave up 5 bases, with 10 bases separating them. The CDR3 is made up of 12 amino acids. CDR1 is SGHTA and CDR2 is FQGNSA in the germline V gene. CDR3 DNA: TGTGCCAGCAGGGGGGCAGAGTATGGCTACACCTTC. Protein: CASRGAEYGYTF.

The rearrangement joins TRBV12-3 or TRBV12-4 to TRBJ1-5, with D uncertain. V shed 4 bases and J shed 0 bases, with 4 bases lying between them. The CDR3 loop spans 13 amino acids. Written as DNA, the CDR3 is TGTGCCAGCAGTTCCTATAGCAATCAGCCCCAGCATTTT. Protein sequence: CASSSYSNQPQHF.